The 26 T cell receptor beta chains below were found in one sample sequenced in a study of beta chain features in type 1 diabetes. Since all of the isolated RNA was reverse transcribed, expressed TCRB transcripts were what got sequenced. This table comes from immunoSEQ multiplex PCR, and its TCRdb copy is limited to in-frame clones, with some not included. The table shows 150,000 or so clones, with 11% occurring only once. The sequenced sample was central memory CD4+ T cells from blood. Every receptor here comes from a young man in good health.

This rearrangement joins TRBV7-2 to TRBJ2-3, with a weak D call TRBD2 (6 bases). There are 16 residues in the CDR3. The germline gives CDR1 SGHTA, CDR2 FQGNSA. Between the trimmed V and J ends, which lost 1 base and 4 bases, there was a span of 15 bases. CDR3 DNA: TGTGCCAGCAGCTTAGGACCGGGAGAAGTCGCAGATACGCAGTATTTT. Protein sequence: CASSLGPGEVADTQYF.

Concerning this clone itself: This sequence is one base from a far larger clone and is likely a read error. The chain carries TRBV7-9 and TRBJ2-5; D unresolved. The CDR3 totals 11 residues. Germline-derived CDR1 and CDR2 are SEHNR and FQNEAQ (reference sequence). V was cut by 5 bases and J by 4 bases, with 5 bases left in between. CDR3 DNA sequence: TGTGCCAGCAGCGCAACAGAGACCCAGTACTTC. It translates to CASSATETQYF. Using reference TRBV7-9 and TRBJ2-5 for the parts outside the CDR3, the full variable domain is DTGVSQNPRHKITKRGQNVTFRCDPISEHNRLYWYRQTLGQGPEFLTYFQNEAQLEKSRLLSDRFSAERPKGSFSTLEIQRTEQGDSAMYLCASSATETQYFGPGTRLLVL.

The rearrangement uses TRBV7-2 and TRBJ1-3; D is unclear. This CDR3 region has 13 residues. Trimming pared 5 bases from V and 0 bases from J, leaving 5 bases between. Germline assignment: CDR1 SGHTA and CDR2 FQGNSA. The CDR3 sequence: CASSKSSGNTIYF. The CDR3 nucleotides read TGTGCCAGCAGCAAAAGCTCTGGAAACACCATATATTTT.

There are a few counts of this clone. A read error may be the cause here, since a much bigger clone is one base away. This chain uses TRBV7-9 with TRBJ2-7; weak D call: TRBD1 (6 bases). Germline CDR1 and CDR2: SEHNR and FQNEAQ (reference sequence). V lost 5 bases and J 0 bases, leaving 11 bases between the germline ends. This CDR3 region has 14 residues. The CDR3 reads CASSLGQSSYEQYF. Here the CDR3 DNA reads TGTGCCAGCAGCCTCGGACAGTCCTCCTACGAGCAGTACTTC.

In this sample, this clone turned up many times. This chain joins TRBV30 and TRBJ2-7; D is possibly TRBD1 or TRBD2 (5 bases each). In germline, CDR1 is GTSNPN, CDR2 SVGIG (reference sequence). Trimming cost V 7 bases and J 4 bases, with 17 bases left between them. There are 13 residues in the CDR3. This chain's CDR3 is CALTLGTVYEQYF. The CDR3 nucleotides are TGTGCCTTGACACTGGGGACCGTTTACGAGCAGTACTTC.

The V call is TRBV28, the J call TRBJ1-4; 7 positions match TRBD1. The V gene end was trimmed by 5 bases and the J gene end by 14 bases; junction bases not matched to a gene: 8. Germline loops: CDR1 MDHEN, CDR2 SYDVKM. The length of the CDR3 is 12 residues. Written as DNA, the CDR3 is TGTGCCAGCAGTCTACCGACAGGGAGTCTGTTTTTT. Its translation: CASSLPTGSLFF. Combining the CDR3 with reference TRBV28 and TRBJ1-4 gives the whole variable domain DVKVTQSSRYLVKRTGEKVFLECVQDMDHENMFWYRQDPGLGLRLIYFSYDVKMKEKGDIPEGYSVSREKKERFSLILESASTNQTSMYLCASSLPTGSLFFGSGTQLSVL.

Only a few counts were recorded for this clone. Here the CDR3 DNA reads TGTGCCAGTAGTATCTCTTACTCCTACAATGAGCAGTTCTTC. Amino acids: CASSISYSYNEQFF. The chain carries TRBV19 and TRBJ2-1; D is unclear. V was cut by 3 bases and J by 0 bases, with 6 bases left in between. The CDR3 sequence is 14 residues long. CDR1 is LNHDA, CDR2 SQIVND, per germline (reference sequence).

The chain employs TRBV4-3 and TRBJ2-4; unclear D gene. Germline CDR1 LGHNA, CDR2 YSLEER. The CDR3 consists of 15 residues. V was pared by 0 bases and J by 3 bases, with 9 bases between. The DNA of the CDR3 is TGCGCCAGCAGCCAAGACTTTACCAGCAAAAACATTCAGTACTTC. It specifies CASSQDFTSKNIQYF.

This chain uses TRBV5-4 with TRBJ1-2, with D uncertain. Trimming left V 4 bases short and J 4 bases short, with 20 bases between. The CDR3 contains 16 residues. In germline, CDR1 is SGHNT, CDR2 YYREEE (reference sequence). As DNA, the CDR3 is TGTGCCAGCAGCCCCGATGGGCATCGAGAGGGCTATGGCTACACCTTC. Encoded protein: CASSPDGHREGYGYTF.

This chain links TRBV7-9 with TRBJ2-3; 11 bases fit TRBD1. The V gene's germline CDR1 is SEHNR and CDR2 FQNEAQ (reference sequence). The J segment lost 2 bases and the V segment lost 5 bases, leaving 3 bases of the junction unmatched. The CDR3 has 15 amino acids. The CDR3 bases are TGTGCCAGCAGCGCGGGACAGGGGGACACAGATACGCAGTATTTT. Translated, it gives CASSAGQGDTDTQYF.

This chain links TRBV5-8 with TRBJ1-6; D uncertain. Per germline, CDR1 SGHTS and CDR2 YDEGEE. The CDR3 totals 13 residues. V lost 2 bases, J lost 11 bases, and 11 bases lay in between. In DNA form, the CDR3 reads TGTGCCAGCAGCTTAACGGCTGGGACACCCCTCCACTTT. Its translation is CASSLTAGTPLHF.

This clone was observed a few times. The rearrangement links TRBV29-1 to TRBJ2-7; possible D gene TRBD2, 5 bases. Germline V gene data show CDR1 as SQVTM and CDR2 as ANQGSEA. With 3 bases removed from V and 1 base from J, the gap between germline ends came to 16 bases. The CDR3 totals 15 residues. CDR3 DNA sequence: TGCAGCGTTGATCTCGGGCACGGACTTTCCTACGAGCAGTACTTC. Translation gives CSVDLGHGLSYEQYF.

This clone showed up just a few times. The chain's CDR3 is CASSPRYEQYF. The CDR3 bases are TGTGCCAGCAGTCCCCGTTACGAGCAGTACTTC. The rearrangement uses TRBV28 and TRBJ2-7; D remains unclear. Trimming took off 5 bases at V and 4 bases at J, with 6 bases between the two ends. The CDR3 spans 11 residues. CDR1 and CDR2 (germline): MDHEN, SYDVKM.

The chain employs TRBV7-2 and TRBJ2-7, with D unclear. This CDR3 is built from 12 residues. Trimming pared 1 base from V and 6 bases from J, leaving 7 bases between. Germline-derived CDR1 and CDR2 are SGHTA and FQGNSA. The chain's CDR3 is CASSLVLSEQYF. The DNA for the CDR3 is TGTGCCAGCAGCTTAGTACTAAGCGAGCAGTACTTC.

The V call is TRBV6-1, the J call TRBJ2-3; D is possibly TRBD1 (5 bases). Trimming pared 6 bases from V and 6 bases from J, leaving 10 bases between. Per germline, CDR1 MNHNS and CDR2 SASEGT. CDR3 length: 12 residues. CDR3: CASRNRNDTQYF. The CDR3 DNA follows: TGTGCCAGCAGAAACAGGAACGATACGCAGTATTTT.

This chain connects TRBV9 to TRBJ1-1; D is perhaps TRBD1 (5 bases). Trimming stripped 0 bases from V and 0 bases from J, with 12 bases between. The CDR3 contains 16 residues. Germline V gives CDR1 SGDLS, CDR2 YYNGEE. The DNA for the CDR3 is TGTGCCAGCAGCGTAGCTACAGGAGCCTTGAACACTGAAGCTTTCTTT. Its translation: CASSVATGALNTEAFF.

This clone was seen more than once but under ten times. The rearrangement joins TRBV6-5 to TRBJ2-5, with D perhaps assigned TRBD1 or TRBD2 (7 bases each). Trimming removed 2 bases at V and 5 bases at J, with 12 bases between. Per the germline V gene, CDR1 is MNHEY and CDR2 is SVGAGI. CDR3 size: 14 residues. CDR3 in DNA: TGTGCCAGCAGTTACCGACAGGGAGGGGAGACCCAGTACTTC. It translates to CASSYRQGGETQYF.

This clone was seen at least ten times. The chain uses TRBV6-6 and TRBJ2-5; perhaps TRBD2 as D (6 bases). The CDR3 is 14 residues long. V was cut by 6 bases and J by 7 bases, with 18 bases left in between. Germline CDR1 is MNHNY and CDR2 is SVGAGI (reference sequence). The CDR3: CASSPGTSHRTQYF. Here the CDR3 DNA reads TGTGCCAGCAGCCCCGGGACTTCCCACCGGACCCAGTACTTC.

V and J are TRBV7-2 and TRBJ2-1; no reliable D call. Germline CDR1 is SGHTA and CDR2 is FQGNSA. With 5 bases removed from V and 8 bases from J, the gap between germline ends came to 13 bases. The CDR3 length is 13 residues. The CDR3 protein is CASSLYKGDEQFF. The CDR3 nucleotides read TGTGCCAGCAGCCTATACAAGGGCGATGAGCAGTTCTTC.

This clone was counted between two and nine times. This sequence joins TRBV27 and TRBJ2-2; D is unresolved. Germline V gene lookup returns CDR1 MNHEY and CDR2 SMNVEV (reference sequence). The CDR3 runs 12 residues. V lost 2 bases and J 5 bases, leaving 3 bases between the germline ends. The CDR3 nucleotides read TGTGCCAGCAGTTTAGAAACCGGGGAGCTGTTTTTT. It specifies CASSLETGELFF.

This clone was observed at least ten times. This chain joins TRBV7-2 and TRBJ2-1; D is perhaps TRBD2 (6 bases). The V gene lost 6 bases and the J gene lost 4 bases, with 19 bases spanning the gap. The CDR3 sequence is 16 residues long. Germline CDR1 is SGHTA and CDR2 is FQGNSA. The DNA for the CDR3 is TGTGCCAGCAGGCTCTTAGCGGACCCCACTTACAATGAGCAGTTCTTC. This sequence encodes CASRLLADPTYNEQFF. Together with reference TRBV7-2 and TRBJ2-1, the CDR3 gives the full variable domain: GAGVSQSPSNKVTEKGKDVELRCDPISGHTALYWYRQSLGQGLEFLIYFQGNSAPDKSGLPSDRFSAERTGGSVSTLTIQRTQQEDSAVYLCASRLLADPTYNEQFFGPGTRLTVL.

This sequence joins TRBV11-3 and TRBJ1-1; D is perhaps TRBD1 (5 bases). The CDR3 is made up of 12 amino acids. V was clipped by 4 bases and J by 8 bases, with 11 bases between them. Germline lookup yields CDR1 SGHNT and CDR2 YENEEA. The CDR3 coding sequence is TGTGCCAGCAGCTCCCAGGGCGAGGAAGCTTTCTTT. Protein: CASSSQGEEAFF.

The chain has TRBV4-2 and TRBJ2-1, with D maybe TRBD2 (6 bases). The CDR3 has 16 residues. Trimming removed 0 bases at V and 6 bases at J, with 15 bases between. Germline CDR1 reads LGHNA; CDR2 reads YNFKEQ. For the CDR3, the DNA is TGTGCCAGCAGCCAAGAGGGGGGACTGGCAGTCAATGAGCAGTTCTTC. Its protein is CASSQEGGLAVNEQFF.

V is TRBV7-9 and J is TRBJ2-1; D uncertain. The CDR3 has 15 amino acids. V lost 3 bases, J lost 3 bases, and 12 bases lay in between. Germline CDR1 and CDR2: SEHNR and FQNEAQ (reference sequence). CDR3 nucleotide sequence: TGTGCCAGCAGCTTCGAAGGCAGGATCTACAATGAGCAGTTCTTC. It is translated as CASSFEGRIYNEQFF.

This clone has a handful of counts. The gene calls are TRBV7-9 and TRBJ2-1; the match to TRBD2 covers 7 bases. Trimming took 5 bases from V and 0 from J; bases not matched to a gene: 7. There are 16 residues in the CDR3. CDR1 and CDR2 (germline): SEHNR, FQNEAQ (reference sequence). The CDR3 spells CASSPRGRSSYNEQFF. Here the CDR3 DNA reads TGTGCCAGCAGCCCGCGGGGGAGGAGCTCCTACAATGAGCAGTTCTTC.

The CDR3 DNA reads as TGTGCCAGCAGCCAAGATCTCCTCCTGGCTTTCTTT. Encoded protein: CASSQDLLLAFF. The V and J genes are TRBV14 and TRBJ1-1; D call uncertain. CDR3 size: 12 residues. Germline CDR1 SGHDN, CDR2 FVKESK. V gave up 0 bases and J gave up 11 bases, with 10 bases separating them.